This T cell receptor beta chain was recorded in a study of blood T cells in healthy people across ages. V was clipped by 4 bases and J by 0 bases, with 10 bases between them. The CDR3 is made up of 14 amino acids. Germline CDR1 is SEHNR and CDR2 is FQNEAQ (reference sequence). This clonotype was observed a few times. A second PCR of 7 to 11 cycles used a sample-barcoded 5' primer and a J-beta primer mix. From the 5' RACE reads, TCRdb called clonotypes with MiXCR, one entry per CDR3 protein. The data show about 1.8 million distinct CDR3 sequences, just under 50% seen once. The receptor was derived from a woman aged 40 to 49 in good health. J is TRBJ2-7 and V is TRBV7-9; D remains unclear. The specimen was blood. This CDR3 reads CASSSTKSSYEQYF. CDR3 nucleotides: TGTGCCAGCAGCTCTACAAAGAGCTCCTACGAGCAGTACTTC.